A selection of T cell receptor beta chains follows, all from one sample in a study of radiation and T cells in renal cell carcinoma. Clones were sequenced by immunoSEQ multiplex PCR, and TCRdb holds only the in-frame ones, with some missing. This sample has 75,000 to 90,000 clones; 80% to 90% occur once, and the top ten carry nearly 6%. The sample in question was blood, obtained from a patient whose treatment included radiotherapy and nephrectomy. These receptor sequences come from a woman aged 65 to 85 with renal cell carcinoma. Each CDR3 is given with its conserved first and last residue. The size field is filled for only some rows; it gives once, few, many or a size class.

abundance	v_gene	CDR3aa
.	TRBV7-2	CASRTGTSSSYEQYF
once	TRBV6-1	CASSEGSNTEAFF
.	TRBV18	CASSPQTLSTDTQYF
.	TRBV6-5	CASSYSSPATDTQYF
.	TRBV28	CASSIGGANYGYTF
.	TRBV7-6	CASSGGGSRETQYF
.	TRBV4-1	CASSQDGLAGGRLETQYF
.	TRBV6-6	CASSSPGQGSNQPQHF
.	TRBV27	CASSPPGGGYTF
.	TRBV7-7	CASSLSTSYNSPLHF
.	TRBV7-2	CASSSTPSTRTGAGETQYF
.	TRBV28	CASSSGAVTQYF
.	TRBV11-1	CASSLFPSFLYEQYF
.	TRBV2	CATYQGSVVMGYTF
.	TRBV4-1	CASSQSQGVGNQPQHF
.	TRBV5-4	CASSSLKGGEAFF
.	TRBV4-1	CASSQERQFNTEAFF
.	TRBV7-2	CASSSQGADTQYF
.	TRBV5-1	CASSLSSGAANEQFF
.	TRBV5-6	CASSPGRNQPQHF
.	TRBV30	CAWSLWGREAFF
.	TRBV19	CASSIYRDTEAFF
.	TRBV5-4	CASSSYADSYGYTF
.	TRBV7-9	CASSFTGQGIGYTF
.	TRBV4-2	CASSLGLAGGAGELFF
.	TRBV11-3	CASSSGAGLSGNTIYF
.	TRBV6-5	CASATTSGATDTQYF
.	TRBV6-5	CASSYTGTVTGNTIYF
.	TRBV19	CASSIPGQVTYEQYF
.	TRBV19	CASSMAVDWGAGSGANVLTF
.	TRBV7-2	CASSRDRYNSPLHF
.	TRBV21-1	CASSKVPYEQYF
.	TRBV15	CATSRARVAEAFF
.	TRBV29-1	CSADGGWETQYF
once	TRBV2	CASSVELAGSTDTQYF
once	TRBV11-2	CASSLDPSGLKASGANVLTF
.	TRBV5-1	CASRAPGPIFEETQYF
.	TRBV19	CATTTGQGTDTQYF
.	TRBV28	CASRPDIYGYTF
.	TRBV19	CASSILRQGPGYTF
.	TRBV5-1	CASSLAGIGNSPLHF
.	TRBV30	CAWSVRAGSSYEQYF
once	TRBV6-1	CASSVGGQEQPQHF
few	TRBV4-3	CASSQDRGTYVDEQYF
.	TRBV6-4	CASRTDLYGYTF
.	TRBV7-2	CASSLQSLQGQNQPQHF
.	TRBV18	CASSPIQGNYEQYF
once	TRBV5-6	CASSLGGFMNTEAFF